The 2 T cell receptor beta chains presented below share a single source sample, sequenced in a study of shared clonotypes between healthy human individuals. CD8 cells classed as naive were CD45RO-negative and positively selected for CCR7, excluding terminally differentiated effector memory CD45RA+ cells. The protocol was immunoSEQ multiplex PCR, while the TCRdb copy is restricted to in-frame clones and leaves out a portion. Here the sample spans about 590,000 clones, nearly 97% being singletons. Source material: naive CD8+ T cells sorted from blood. These receptors originate from a woman in her 30s in good health.

The chain joins TRBV5-4 to TRBJ1-2; 10 bases align to TRBD1. Germline lookup yields CDR1 SGHNT and CDR2 YYREEE (reference sequence). The CDR3 totals 14 residues. The V and J ends lost 3 bases and 6 bases, in that order; junction bases with no gene match: 5. The CDR3 DNA reads as TGTGCCAGCAGCTCGACCGGGACAGGGGATGGCTACACCTTC. This codes for CASSSTGTGDGYTF.

V and J are TRBV6-1 and TRBJ1-5, with D maybe TRBD1 (5 bases). The CDR3 is 16 amino acids. Trimming cost V 1 base and J 5 bases, with 15 bases left between them. Per germline, CDR1 MNHNS and CDR2 SASEGT. The CDR3 coding sequence is TGTGCCAGCAGTGAAGACTTCGGGGCATTTTATCAGCCCCAGCATTTT. This gives the protein CASSEDFGAFYQPQHF.